Shown below are 9 T cell receptor beta chains from a single sample sequenced in a study of T cells expressing NK-cell markers. For each CDR3 protein, TCRdb gives one entry from its re-call of the 5' RACE reads, without DNA. This repertoire includes roughly 420,000 distinct CDR3 sequences. Input material: blood T cells: a sorted CD56 or NKG2C T cell subset, CD4+ or CD8+ T cells, or bulk PBMC T cells (not recorded which). These receptors all stem from a woman between 18 and 69 years old in good health.

The V and J genes are TRBV18 and TRBJ1-5; TCRdb proposes TRBD1, but this gene call is untestable without DNA. This CDR3 has 14 residues. Germline V gene sequence: CDR1 KGHSH, CDR2 LQKENI. This CDR3 is CASSPGLAGQPQHF.

This CDR3 is CASRQLAGGVYNEQFF. The V gene is TRBV5-1, the J gene TRBJ2-1; TCRdb outputs TRBD2, but without DNA this stays unchecked. Germline values: CDR1 SGHRS, CDR2 YFSETQ. The length of the CDR3 is 16 residues.

The genes are TRBV20-1 and TRBJ2-3. CDR1 and CDR2 from the germline V gene are DFQATT and SNEGSKA (reference sequence). The CDR3 spans 14 residues. CDR3: CSARDSRSTDTQYF.

V is TRBV28 and J is TRBJ2-1; lacking DNA, the TRBD2 call made by TCRdb goes unchecked. Germline V CDR1 and CDR2: MDHEN, SYDVKM. This CDR3 contains 14 residues. Here the CDR3 reads CASSWSGYNNEQFF.

This sequence joins TRBV5-1 and TRBJ2-3. Looked up from germline, CDR1 is SGHRS and CDR2 is YFSETQ. The CDR3 contains 13 residues. This CDR3 reads CASSSYLPDTQYF. Looking up the rest from reference TRBV5-1 and TRBJ2-3 gives the full variable domain: KAGVTQTPRYLIKTRGQQVTLSCSPISGHRSVSWYQQTPGQGLQFLFEYFSETQRNKGNFPGRFSGRQFSNSRSEMNVSTLELGDSALYLCASSSYLPDTQYFGPGTRLTVL.

This chain links TRBV29-1 with TRBJ2-7; TCRdb designates TRBD2, a call that cannot be tested without DNA. There are 15 residues in the CDR3. Germline V gives CDR1 SQVTM, CDR2 ANQGSEA. CDR3 sequence: CSVTTGLAFSYEQYF.

V usage is TRBV7-2 and J usage is TRBJ2-3; without DNA, the TCRdb call of TRBD2 cannot be checked. The CDR3 length is 12 residues. CDR1 and CDR2 from the germline V gene are SGHTA and FQGNSA. This CDR3 reads CASSLASGGQYF.

This sequence joins TRBV28 and TRBJ2-7. The CDR3 has 14 amino acids. Germline assignment: CDR1 MDHEN and CDR2 SYDVKM. CDR3 in amino acids: CASSFTRSSYEQYF.

The chain combines TRBV7-2 with TRBJ1-5; TCRdb's D call of TRBD1 is untestable without DNA. The CDR3 is 15 amino acids. CDR1 is SGHTA, CDR2 FQGNSA, per germline. The CDR3 sequence: CASSLDGGYNQPQHF.